The 7 T cell receptor beta chains listed next were all sequenced from one sample in a study of monozygotic twins with cystic fibrosis. TCRdb's table, derived via immunoSEQ multiplex PCR, lists solely in-frame clones and lacks some. This table holds 30,000 or so clones, more than 55% found once. The sample was blood. The receptors come from a girl aged 10-17 years with cystic fibrosis.

The gene calls are TRBV19 and TRBJ2-7; D possibly corresponds to TRBD2 (6 bases). This CDR3 comprises 16 residues. V shed 6 bases and J shed 6 bases, with 24 bases lying between them. CDR1 is LNHDA, CDR2 SQIVND, per germline (reference sequence). The CDR3 is CASSAGPQVYGFEQYF. CDR3 nucleotide sequence: TGTGCCAGTAGCGCGGGGCCCCAGGTCTATGGGTTCGAGCAGTACTTC.

This chain uses TRBV4-1 with TRBJ1-2; D remains ambiguous. From germline, CDR1 is MGHRA and CDR2 YSYEKL. CDR3 size: 18 residues. Trimming shortened V by 0 bases and J by 10 bases, and 27 bases separated the two germline ends. The CDR3 coding sequence is TGCGCCAGCAGCCAAGATACGGAACCGGCAGCCCCACTAGTCCCCTACACCTTC. As protein: CASSQDTEPAAPLVPYTF.

The gene calls are TRBV27 and TRBJ1-5; no clear D gene. Germline V lookup: CDR1 MNHEY, CDR2 SMNVEV (reference sequence). Between the trimmed V and J ends, which lost 0 bases and 6 bases, there was a span of 6 bases. The CDR3 has 13 amino acids. The CDR3: CASSLSPGQPQHF. The CDR3 DNA reads TGTGCCAGCAGTTTATCGCCGGGTCAGCCCCAGCATTTT.

DNA of the CDR3: TGTGCCAGCAGTTACTCGGGAATGGATGGCTACACCTTC. This sequence encodes CASSYSGMDGYTF. The rearrangement joins TRBV6-5 to TRBJ1-2; D is undetermined. V was trimmed by 0 bases and J by 6 bases, leaving 8 bases between them. Per the germline V gene, CDR1 is MNHEY and CDR2 is SVGAGI. This CDR3 comprises 13 residues.

This clone was counted only a few times. The rearrangement links TRBV2 to TRBJ2-4, with TRBD2 identical over 15 bases. V lost 6 bases and J lost 8; bases outside the gene matches: 5. Germline CDR1 and CDR2: SNHLY and FYNNEI. The CDR3 length is 15 residues. The CDR3 loop reads CASRGLAGGEDIQYF. In DNA, the CDR3 is TGTGCCAGCAGGGGACTAGCGGGAGGTGAGGACATTCAGTACTTC.

In this sample, this clone turned up once. The rearrangement joins TRBV6-7 to TRBJ1-5, with a tentative D call TRBD1 (6 bases). TRBV6-7 is flagged as an ORF with uncertain function. V dropped 2 bases and J dropped 6 bases, with 17 bases sitting between them. The CDR3 loop spans 16 amino acids. The CDR3 here is CASSYPLTGIGQPQHF. Written as DNA, the CDR3 is TGTGCCAGCAGTTACCCCCTAACAGGGATTGGTCAGCCCCAGCATTTT.

This clone was detected a few times. The rearrangement joins TRBV2 to TRBJ1-2; TRBD1 is a possible D gene (6 bases). Per the germline V gene, CDR1 is SNHLY and CDR2 is FYNNEI. There are 16 residues in the CDR3. V was pared by 3 bases and J by 5 bases, with 19 bases between. DNA for the CDR3: TGTGCCAGCAGTGAGAGCTCAGGGGTTTCTGAGTATGGCTACACCTTC. Its protein is CASSESSGVSEYGYTF.